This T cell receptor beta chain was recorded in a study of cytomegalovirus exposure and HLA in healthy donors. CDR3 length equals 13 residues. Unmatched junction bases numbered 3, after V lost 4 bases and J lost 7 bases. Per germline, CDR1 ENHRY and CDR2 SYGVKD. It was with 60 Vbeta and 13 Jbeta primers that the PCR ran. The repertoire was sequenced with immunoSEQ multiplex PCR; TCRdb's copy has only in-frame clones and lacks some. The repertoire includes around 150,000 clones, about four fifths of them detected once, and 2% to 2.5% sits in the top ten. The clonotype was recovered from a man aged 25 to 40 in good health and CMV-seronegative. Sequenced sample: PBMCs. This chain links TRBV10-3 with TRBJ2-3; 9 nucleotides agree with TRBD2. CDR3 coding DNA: TGTGCCATCAGTGGCGGGGGGGCCAATACGCAGTATTTT. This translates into CAISGGGANTQYF.